These T cell receptor beta chains were read from a single sample in a study of beta chain features in type 1 diabetes. Using immunoSEQ multiplex PCR, the repertoire was profiled, and TCRdb retains in-frame clones only, with some absent. The table lists roughly 140,000 clones, around 10% of them singletons, with roughly 2% in the top ten. The specimen was central memory CD4+ T cells from blood. The receptors here all came from a man aged 18 to 30 in good health. Both conserved end residues are part of each CDR3. The D gene is left open where the match is weak. Size tells how often a clone was seen (once, few, many) or the class of an expanded clone, and some rows leave it out.

size | J | D | V | CDR3 | DNA
NA | TRBJ2-3 | NA | TRBV29-1 | CSAIASRTLMNTDTQYF | TGCAGCGCCATAGCTTCCCGGACACTCATGAATACAGATACGCAGTATTTT
NA | TRBJ2-7 | NA | TRBV27 | CASSFVGNYEQYF | TGTGCCAGCAGTTTTGTCGGGAACTACGAGCAGTACTTC
NA | TRBJ1-2 | TRBD1 | TRBV7-6 | CASSTTGGTGYTF | TGTGCCAGCAGCACTACAGGGGGCACTGGCTACACCTTC
few | TRBJ2-5 | NA | TRBV27 | CASSLSWGRETQYF | TGTGCCAGCAGTTTATCGTGGGGGCGTGAGACCCAGTACTTC
few | TRBJ2-1 | TRBD2 | TRBV15 | CATSPTSNSYNEQFF | TGTGCCACCAGCCCGACTAGCAACTCCTACAATGAGCAGTTCTTC
NA | TRBJ2-7 | NA | TRBV28 | CASKAGVLGEQYF | TGTGCCAGCAAGGCAGGGGTCCTAGGGGAGCAGTACTTC
few | TRBJ1-5 | NA | TRBV30 | CAFRGGVGQPQHF | TGTGCCTTCAGAGGGGGAGTGGGTCAGCCCCAGCATTTT
many | TRBJ2-7 | NA | TRBV4-1 | CASSQRLVEGPTAEQYF | TGCGCCAGCAGCCAACGACTGGTGGAAGGACCTACAGCCGAGCAGTACTTC
NA | TRBJ2-7 | TRBD2 | TRBV2 | CASSSGGRANEQYF | TGTGCCAGCAGCTCCGGCGGGAGGGCAAACGAGCAGTACTTC
NA | TRBJ2-1 | TRBD1 | TRBV7-2 | CASSLAGQGYNEQFF | TGTGCCAGCAGCTTAGCGGGACAGGGCTACAATGAGCAGTTCTTC
few | TRBJ2-3 | NA | TRBV7-2 | CASSLGDSTDTQYF | TGTGCCAGCAGCTTAGGGGACAGCACAGATACGCAGTATTTT
few | TRBJ2-6 | NA | TRBV7-2 | CASSLDGGTGANVLTF | TGTGCCAGCAGCTTAGATGGGGGTACTGGGGCCAACGTCCTGACTTTC
NA | TRBJ1-1 | NA | TRBV28 | CASSSKNTEAFF | TGTGCCAGCAGTTCCAAGAACACTGAAGCTTTCTTT
NA | TRBJ2-7 | NA | TRBV18 | CASSPDGSYEQYF | TGTGCCAGCTCACCCGACGGTTCCTACGAGCAGTACTTC
few | TRBJ2-3 | NA | TRBV10-3 | CAIMRGYTDTQYF | TGTGCCATCATGCGAGGGTACACAGATACGCAGTATTTT
NA | TRBJ1-2 | TRBD1 | TRBV27 | CASTPTPTGDYGYTF | TGTGCCAGCACTCCCACCCCGACAGGGGACTATGGCTACACCTTC
NA | TRBJ2-5 | NA | TRBV18 | CASSQGANQETQYF | TGTGCCAGCTCCCAAGGGGCGAACCAAGAGACCCAGTACTTC
many | TRBJ2-5 | NA | TRBV9 | CASTTTLHSETQYF | TGTGCCAGCACGACGACCCTCCACTCGGAGACCCAGTACTTC